The 9 T cell receptor beta chains below were found in one sample sequenced in a study of synovial regulatory T cells in juvenile arthritis. Study conclusions and caveats: Inflammation-associated Treg cells in blood had less TCR diversity than the remaining blood Treg cells.

No cognate antigen is known for these TCRs. The protocol was immunoSEQ multiplex PCR, while the TCRdb copy is restricted to in-frame clones and leaves out a portion. Its table lists over 7,500 clones. The sample was Treg cells from blood. Subset indicated: HLA-DR+ inflammation-associated blood Treg cells. These receptors were taken from a donor younger than 30 with juvenile idiopathic arthritis.

The chain uses TRBV28 and TRBJ2-3; TCRdb selects TRBD1, and the lack of DNA leaves this call unchecked. The germline CDR1 and CDR2 sequences are MDHEN and SYDVKM. CDR3 size: 16 residues. No DNA has been recorded. CDR3 protein: CASSAPGQGLTDTQYF. Full variable domain (missing parts from reference TRBV28 and TRBJ2-3): DVKVTQSSRYLVKRTGEKVFLECVQDMDHENMFWYRQDPGLGLRLIYFSYDVKMKEKGDIPEGYSVSREKKERFSLILESASTNQTSMYLCASSAPGQGLTDTQYFGPGTRLTVL.

The chain combines TRBV6-5 with TRBJ2-7; as DNA is missing, the TRBD2 call by TCRdb cannot be tested. This CDR3 comprises 15 residues. The entry carries no DNA sequence. CDR1 is MNHEY and CDR2 is SVGAGI in the germline V gene. The chain's CDR3 is CASSYGGSTNYEQYF.

The chain recombines TRBV5-8 with TRBJ1-6; no DNA is available, so the TRBD1 call from TCRdb remains unchecked. The CDR3 consists of 15 residues. This entry has no DNA. Germline loops: CDR1 SGHTS, CDR2 YDEGEE. The chain's CDR3 is CASLPTGTGNSPLHF. Supplemented by reference TRBV5-8 and TRBJ1-6, the full variable domain reads EAGVTQSPTHLIKTRGQQATLRCSPISGHTSVYWYQQALGLGLQFLLWYDEGEERNRGNFPPRFSGRQFPNYSSELNVNALELEDSALYLCASLPTGTGNSPLHFGNGTRLTVT.

This chain links TRBV6-1 with TRBJ2-7. The CDR3 has 11 residues. Only the protein is available. Germline V gene data show CDR1 as MNHNS and CDR2 as SASEGT. CDR3 sequence: CASSYLYEQYF.

This chain uses TRBV9 with TRBJ1-4. The length of the CDR3 is 13 residues. The DNA sequence is not available. CDR1 SGDLS and CDR2 YYNGEE come from the germline V gene. CDR3 sequence reads: CASKGETNEKLFF.

Frequency places this clone as medium-sized (0.01 to 0.1%). This chain links TRBV5-1 with TRBJ1-6. CDR1 and CDR2 from the germline V gene are SGHRS and YFSETQ. The CDR3 consists of 15 residues. No DNA is recorded. This CDR3 is CASSPALGKRSPLHF. The whole variable domain, filled in from reference TRBV5-1 and TRBJ1-6, reads KAGVTQTPRYLIKTRGQQVTLSCSPISGHRSVSWYQQTPGQGLQFLFEYFSETQRNKGNFPGRFSGRQFSNSRSEMNVSTLELGDSALYLCASSPALGKRSPLHFGNGTRLTVT.

The chain recombines TRBV18 with TRBJ2-3; TCRdb names TRBD2, which stays unverified in the absence of DNA. The CDR3 is 15 amino acids. The DNA is unrecorded. CDR1 is KGHSH and CDR2 is LQKENI in the germline V gene. The CDR3 loop is CASGLAGGAPDTQYF.

The V call is TRBV5-1, the J call TRBJ2-5; as DNA is missing, the TRBD2 call by TCRdb cannot be tested. Germline V lookup: CDR1 SGHRS, CDR2 YFSETQ. CDR3 length: 13 residues. The entry carries no DNA sequence. CDR3 region: CASRGGGEETQYF.

The V and J genes are TRBV6-5 and TRBJ1-4. CDR1 and CDR2 (germline): MNHEY, SVGAGI. The CDR3 is made up of 14 amino acids. No DNA sequence was recorded. CDR3 region: CASSYSGGSEKLFF.